A selection of T cell receptor beta chains follows, all from one sample in a study of human T cells and chemical hapten exposure. TCRdb reanalysed the RACE reads using MiXCR and keeps one entry per CDR3 protein. The repertoire holds around 380,000 distinct CDR3 sequences, with roughly 5% as singletons. The sample here was whole blood, taken in connection with sensitization to the hapten diphenylcyclopropenone (DPC). Receptor source: a woman between 45 and 60 years old with alopecia areata. Some clones in this sample may be carry-over from other donors' samples. Each CDR3 is given without its conserved first and last residue. Fields, in order: CDR3 protein, J gene, V gene.

CDR3 protein: ASTTRVTDNQPQH
J gene: TRBJ1-5
V gene: TRBV6-1

CDR3 protein: ASTAGTANTEAF
J gene: TRBJ1-1
V gene: TRBV5-1

CDR3 protein: ASSPRELATDTQY
J gene: TRBJ2-3
V gene: TRBV7-9

CDR3 protein: AWSFRGGNQPQH
J gene: TRBJ1-5
V gene: TRBV30

CDR3 protein: SVTGKSINNEQF
J gene: TRBJ2-1
V gene: TRBV29-1

CDR3 protein: ATSRELGKDTQY
J gene: TRBJ2-3
V gene: TRBV15

CDR3 protein: ASSHRLAGGRGTGELF
J gene: TRBJ2-2
V gene: TRBV7-2

CDR3 protein: ASRLDRVNSPLH
J gene: TRBJ1-6
V gene: TRBV2

CDR3 protein: ASTQTGGMSYEQY
J gene: TRBJ2-7
V gene: TRBV28

CDR3 protein: ASTQGAENQPQH
J gene: TRBJ1-5
V gene: TRBV12-3/TRBV12-4

CDR3 protein: ASSPTSDTQY
J gene: TRBJ2-3
V gene: TRBV5-1

CDR3 protein: ASSGGPEQF
J gene: TRBJ2-1
V gene: TRBV11-2

CDR3 protein: ASRQGTATDTQY
J gene: TRBJ2-3
V gene: TRBV19

CDR3 protein: ASAGVMNGYT
J gene: TRBJ1-2
V gene: TRBV12-5

CDR3 protein: ASSLSGEILTEKLF
J gene: TRBJ1-4
V gene: TRBV7-3

CDR3 protein: ASSHNYYGYT
J gene: TRBJ1-2
V gene: TRBV3-1

CDR3 protein: ASSYEGGAPQETQY
J gene: TRBJ2-5
V gene: TRBV6-2/TRBV6-3

CDR3 protein: ASSSGVQLYEQY
J gene: TRBJ2-7
V gene: TRBV7-6

CDR3 protein: ASSVVQGGGNQPQH
J gene: TRBJ1-5
V gene: TRBV6-1

CDR3 protein: ASSPSYEQF
J gene: TRBJ2-1
V gene: TRBV7-2

CDR3 protein: AIRETENTEAF
J gene: TRBJ1-1
V gene: TRBV10-3

CDR3 protein: ASSPNTGDTQY
J gene: TRBJ2-3
V gene: TRBV7-2

CDR3 protein: ASSSHRELNTEAF
J gene: TRBJ1-1
V gene: TRBV12-3/TRBV12-4

CDR3 protein: ASSFLDINEQF
J gene: TRBJ2-1
V gene: TRBV28

CDR3 protein: ASSIGGRVDEQF
J gene: TRBJ2-1
V gene: TRBV19

CDR3 protein: SVVEDMTGNNEAF
J gene: TRBJ1-1
V gene: TRBV29-1

CDR3 protein: ASSLVTGAWGYT
J gene: TRBJ1-2
V gene: TRBV5-4

CDR3 protein: ASSYSTVGEQF
J gene: TRBJ2-1
V gene: TRBV6-6

CDR3 protein: ASSLSAGTKNEQF
J gene: TRBJ2-1
V gene: TRBV28

CDR3 protein: ASSPSWRRLSTDTQY
J gene: TRBJ2-3
V gene: TRBV12-3/TRBV12-4

CDR3 protein: ASSSANGRYNEQF
J gene: TRBJ2-1
V gene: TRBV2

CDR3 protein: ASSFSFGDAEAF
J gene: TRBJ1-1
V gene: TRBV28

CDR3 protein: ASSFGDSFSGANVLT
J gene: TRBJ2-6
V gene: TRBV12-3/TRBV12-4

CDR3 protein: ASRDLGTDTQY
J gene: TRBJ2-3
V gene: TRBV5-1

CDR3 protein: ASSLGASEQF
J gene: TRBJ2-1
V gene: TRBV12-3/TRBV12-4

CDR3 protein: PSSLTGGNQPQH
J gene: TRBJ1-5
V gene: TRBV7-2

CDR3 protein: SASSRALNTEAF
J gene: TRBJ1-1
V gene: TRBV20-1

CDR3 protein: ASSPDRVNQPQH
J gene: TRBJ1-5
V gene: TRBV5-5

CDR3 protein: ASSFRGSTEAF
J gene: TRBJ1-1
V gene: TRBV12-3/TRBV12-4

CDR3 protein: ASSQLLAGGNEQY
J gene: TRBJ2-7
V gene: TRBV3-1

CDR3 protein: SARSTDTQY
J gene: TRBJ2-3
V gene: TRBV20-1

CDR3 protein: SFSGQYYEQY
J gene: TRBJ2-7
V gene: TRBV29-1

CDR3 protein: ASSAARGGRTDTQY
J gene: TRBJ2-3
V gene: TRBV6-2/TRBV6-3

CDR3 protein: ARNGATPGSEQF
J gene: TRBJ2-1
V gene: TRBV2

CDR3 protein: SASAVSGRGEQY
J gene: TRBJ2-7
V gene: TRBV20-1

CDR3 protein: ASSTSIGKLF
J gene: TRBJ2-2
V gene: TRBV7-3

CDR3 protein: ASSPTGSYTGELF
J gene: TRBJ2-2
V gene: TRBV7-7

CDR3 protein: ASSMEGGTDTQY
J gene: TRBJ2-3
V gene: TRBV2

CDR3 protein: ASSVGGMGGTYEQY
J gene: TRBJ2-7
V gene: TRBV9

CDR3 protein: SAAGRWGTEAF
J gene: TRBJ1-1
V gene: TRBV20-1

CDR3 protein: ASSFLAGGSEQF
J gene: TRBJ2-1
V gene: TRBV12-3/TRBV12-4

CDR3 protein: SSGTSAGSYNEQF
J gene: TRBJ2-1
V gene: TRBV20-1

CDR3 protein: ASSLGQGGGYT
J gene: TRBJ1-2
V gene: TRBV11-2

CDR3 protein: ASSEPSGTEDTQY
J gene: TRBJ2-3
V gene: TRBV2

CDR3 protein: ASSLGGESHGYT
J gene: TRBJ1-2
V gene: TRBV27